This T cell receptor (beta chain) was profiled in a study of tumor and adjacent non-tumor tissue in lung cancer. The library came from three nested PCR rounds adapted from ARM-PCR protocols. Each CDR3 protein is one row after TCRdb ran MiXCR on the multiplex PCR reads. The table shows more than 85,000 distinct CDR3 sequences, with 84% occurring only once. Concerning this clonotype itself: Relative to the germline gene, one junction end is altered; a read error may explain this.

CDR1 is MNHNS and CDR2 is SASEGT in the germline V gene. CDR3 length: 12 amino acids. The template was RNA from unsorted bulk tissue. J is TRBJ2-5 and V is TRBV6-1, with a tentative D call TRBD2 (5 bases). The sample consisted of lung tumor tissue. This receptor was taken from a man in his 70s with non-small cell lung cancer. For the CDR3, the DNA is TGTGCCCGCAGCGATCAGCGGGAGACCCAGTACTTC. Its protein is CARSDQRETQYF.